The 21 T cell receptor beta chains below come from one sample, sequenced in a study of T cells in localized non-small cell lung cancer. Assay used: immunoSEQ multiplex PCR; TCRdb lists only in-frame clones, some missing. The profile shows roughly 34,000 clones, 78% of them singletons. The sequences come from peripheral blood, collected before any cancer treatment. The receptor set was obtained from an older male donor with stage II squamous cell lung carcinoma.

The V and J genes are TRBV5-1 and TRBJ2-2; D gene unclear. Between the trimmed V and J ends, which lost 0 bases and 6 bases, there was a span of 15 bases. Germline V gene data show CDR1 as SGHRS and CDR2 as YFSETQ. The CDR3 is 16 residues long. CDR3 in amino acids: CASSLANLVMAGELFF. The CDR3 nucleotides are TGCGCCAGCAGCTTGGCGAACCTGGTTATGGCCGGGGAGCTGTTTTTT. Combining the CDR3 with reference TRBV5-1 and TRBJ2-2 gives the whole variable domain KAGVTQTPRYLIKTRGQQVTLSCSPISGHRSVSWYQQTPGQGLQFLFEYFSETQRNKGNFPGRFSGRQFSNSRSEMNVSTLELGDSALYLCASSLANLVMAGELFFGEGSRLTVL.

DNA for the CDR3: TGTGCCATCCGTACAGGTCCCTTATTAATGAATTCACCCCTCCACTTT. This translates into CAIRTGPLLMNSPLHF. The rearrangement joins TRBV10-3 to TRBJ1-6; possibly TRBD1 for D (5 bases). The CDR3 has 16 residues. V lost 8 bases and J lost 7, with 21 bases in between. CDR1 and CDR2 (germline): ENHRY, SYGVKD.

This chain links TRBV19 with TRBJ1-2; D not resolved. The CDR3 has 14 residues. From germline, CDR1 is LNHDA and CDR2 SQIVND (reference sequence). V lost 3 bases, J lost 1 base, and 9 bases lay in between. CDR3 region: CASSIEGLNYGYTF. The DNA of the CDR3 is TGTGCCAGTAGTATCGAAGGGCTTAACTATGGCTACACCTTC.

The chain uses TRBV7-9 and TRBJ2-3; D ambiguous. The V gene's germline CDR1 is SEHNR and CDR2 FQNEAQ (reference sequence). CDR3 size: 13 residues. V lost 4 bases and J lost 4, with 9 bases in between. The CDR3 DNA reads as TGTGCCAGCAGCTCACGGTGGGCAGATACGCAGTATTTT. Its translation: CASSSRWADTQYF.

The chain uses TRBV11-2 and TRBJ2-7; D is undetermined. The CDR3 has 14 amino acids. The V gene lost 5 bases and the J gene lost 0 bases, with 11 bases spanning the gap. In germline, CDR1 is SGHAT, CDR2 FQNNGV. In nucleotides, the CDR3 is TGTGCCAGCAGCCGCGAAAGGAGCTCCTACGAGCAGTACTTC. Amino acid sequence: CASSRERSSYEQYF.

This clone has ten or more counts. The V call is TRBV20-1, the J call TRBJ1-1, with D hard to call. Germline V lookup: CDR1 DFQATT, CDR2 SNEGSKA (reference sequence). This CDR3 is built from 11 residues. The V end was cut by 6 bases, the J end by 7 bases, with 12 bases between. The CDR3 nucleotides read TGCAGTGCCCACTCCAGGAGTGAAGCTTTCTTT. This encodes CSAHSRSEAFF.

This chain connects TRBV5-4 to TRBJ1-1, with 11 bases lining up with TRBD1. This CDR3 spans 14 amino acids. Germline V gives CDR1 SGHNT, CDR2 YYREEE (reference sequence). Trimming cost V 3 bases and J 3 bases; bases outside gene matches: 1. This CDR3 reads CASSWGQGDTEAFF. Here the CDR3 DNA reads TGTGCCAGCAGCTGGGGACAGGGGGACACTGAAGCTTTCTTT.

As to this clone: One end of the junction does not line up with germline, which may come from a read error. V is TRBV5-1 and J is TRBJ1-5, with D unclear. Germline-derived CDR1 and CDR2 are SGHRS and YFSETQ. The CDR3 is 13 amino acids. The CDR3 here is CASSLSSNQPQHF. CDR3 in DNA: TGTGCCAGCAGCTTGTCTAGCAATCAGCCCCAGCATTTT.

As DNA, the CDR3 is TGTGCCAGCAAAAACCCCGGGACTGGCTACACCTTC. Residues: CASKNPGTGYTF. The J gene is TRBJ1-2, the V gene TRBV7-2; maybe TRBD1 (5 bases). Germline CDR1 and CDR2: SGHTA and FQGNSA. The CDR3 has 12 residues. V lost 7 bases to trimming and J lost 7 bases, with 13 bases between them. Based on the CDR3 plus reference TRBV7-2 and TRBJ1-2, the full variable domain is GAGVSQSPSNKVTEKGKDVELRCDPISGHTALYWYRQSLGQGLEFLIYFQGNSAPDKSGLPSDRFSAERTGGSVSTLTIQRTQQEDSAVYLCASKNPGTGYTFGSGTRLTVV.

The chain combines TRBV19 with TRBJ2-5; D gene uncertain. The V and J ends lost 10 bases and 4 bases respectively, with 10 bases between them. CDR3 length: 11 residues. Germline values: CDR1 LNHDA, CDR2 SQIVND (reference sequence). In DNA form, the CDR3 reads TGTGCCAATAACTCGGGAGAGACCCAGTACTTC. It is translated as CANNSGETQYF.

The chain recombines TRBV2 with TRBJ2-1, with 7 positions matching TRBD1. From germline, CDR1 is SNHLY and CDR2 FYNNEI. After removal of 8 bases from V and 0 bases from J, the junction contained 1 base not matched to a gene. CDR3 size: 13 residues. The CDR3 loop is CASGDSSYNEQFF. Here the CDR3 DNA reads TGTGCCAGCGGGGACAGCTCCTACAATGAGCAGTTCTTC.

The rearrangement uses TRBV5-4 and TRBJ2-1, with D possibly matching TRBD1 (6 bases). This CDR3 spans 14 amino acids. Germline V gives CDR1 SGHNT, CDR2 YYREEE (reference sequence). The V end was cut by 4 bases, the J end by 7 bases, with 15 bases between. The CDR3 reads CASSLDTGTNEQFF. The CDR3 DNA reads TGTGCCAGCAGCCTAGATACAGGGACAAATGAGCAGTTCTTC.

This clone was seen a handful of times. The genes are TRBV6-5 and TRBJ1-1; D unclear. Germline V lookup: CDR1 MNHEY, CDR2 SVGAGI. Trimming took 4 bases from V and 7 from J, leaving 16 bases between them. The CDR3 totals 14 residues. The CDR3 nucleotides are TGTGCCAGCAGTTCGTCCGGAGCCGGCAGTGAAGCTTTCTTT. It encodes CASSSSGAGSEAFF.

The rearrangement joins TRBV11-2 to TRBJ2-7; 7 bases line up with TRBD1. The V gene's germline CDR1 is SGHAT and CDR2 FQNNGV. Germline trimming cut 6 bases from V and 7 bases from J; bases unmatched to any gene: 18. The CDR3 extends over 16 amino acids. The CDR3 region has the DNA TGTGCCAGCAGGGAAAACCCCGGGACAGCCCTCCGGGAGCAGTACTTC. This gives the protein CASRENPGTALREQYF.

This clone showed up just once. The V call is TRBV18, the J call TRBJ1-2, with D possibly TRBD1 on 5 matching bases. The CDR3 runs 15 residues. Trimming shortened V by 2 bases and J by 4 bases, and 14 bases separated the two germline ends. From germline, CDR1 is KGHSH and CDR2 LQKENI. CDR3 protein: CASSPGQMESYGYTF. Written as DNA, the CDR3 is TGTGCCAGCTCACCAGGACAAATGGAGAGCTATGGCTACACCTTC.

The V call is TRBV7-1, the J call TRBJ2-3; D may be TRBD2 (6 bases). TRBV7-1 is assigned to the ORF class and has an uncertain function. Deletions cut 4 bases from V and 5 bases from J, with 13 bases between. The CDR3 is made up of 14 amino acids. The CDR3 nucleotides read TGTGCCAGCAGCTTAGGAGGGGCGGTAGATACGCAGTATTTT. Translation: CASSLGGAVDTQYF.

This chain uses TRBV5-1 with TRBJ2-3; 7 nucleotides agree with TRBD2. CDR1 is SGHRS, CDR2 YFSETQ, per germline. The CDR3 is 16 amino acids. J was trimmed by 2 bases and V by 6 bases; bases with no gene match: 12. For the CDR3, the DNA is TGCGCCAGCACTCTGCTGTTAGCGGGTAACACAGATACGCAGTATTTT. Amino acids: CASTLLLAGNTDTQYF.

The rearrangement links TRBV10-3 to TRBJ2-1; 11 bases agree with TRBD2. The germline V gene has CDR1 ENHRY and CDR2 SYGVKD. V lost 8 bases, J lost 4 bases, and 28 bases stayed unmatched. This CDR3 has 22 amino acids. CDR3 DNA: TGTGCCATCTACTTAAGAACCGCCACATTCCCCCACAGACTAGCGGGGTACAATGAGCAGTTCTTC. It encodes CAIYLRTATFPHRLAGYNEQFF.

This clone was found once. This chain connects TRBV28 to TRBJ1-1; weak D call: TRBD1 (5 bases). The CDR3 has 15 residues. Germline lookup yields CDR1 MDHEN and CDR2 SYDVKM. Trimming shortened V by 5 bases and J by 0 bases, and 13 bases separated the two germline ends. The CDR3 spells CASSRIGTVNTEAFF. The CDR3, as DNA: TGTGCCAGCAGTCGCATTGGGACGGTGAACACTGAAGCTTTCTTT.

CDR3 nucleotide sequence: TGTGCCAGCAGTGGACAGGGGAGGGTAGAAAAACTGTTTTTT. Protein sequence: CASSGQGRVEKLFF. The chain has TRBV6-5 and TRBJ1-4, with 9 nucleotides matching TRBD1. Per germline, CDR1 MNHEY and CDR2 SVGAGI. The trim removed 5 bases at V and 8 bases at J, leaving 6 bases unmatched. The CDR3 totals 14 residues.

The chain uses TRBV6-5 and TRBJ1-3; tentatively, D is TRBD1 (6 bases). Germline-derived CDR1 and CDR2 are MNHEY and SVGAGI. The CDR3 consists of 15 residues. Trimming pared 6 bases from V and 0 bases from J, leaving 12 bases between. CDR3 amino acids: CASRTTGYSGNTIYF. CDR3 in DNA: TGTGCCAGCAGAACTACAGGGTACTCTGGAAACACCATATATTTT.